This TCR beta chain was observed in a study of OX40 agonist ivuxolimab in advanced cancers. Study observations and caveats: Circulating CD4+ and CD8+ T cells showed clonal expansion by week 6 at 0.1 to 3.0 mg/kg.

At cycle 4 day 1, cycle 7 day 1, and baseline, blood was sampled. The table came from immunoSEQ multiplex PCR; TCRdb's copy has only in-frame clones and leaves some out. The sample has 55,000 to 65,000 clones; roughly nine tenths are singletons. The CDR3 has 17 amino acids. Deletions cut 4 bases from V and 3 bases from J, with 20 bases between. Germline lookup yields CDR1 MNHNS and CDR2 SASEGT. Concerning this clone itself: Its antigen is not identified.

The clonotype comes from an adult with an advanced solid tumor such as melanoma, head and neck, liver or kidney cancer. This sample comprised CD4+ or CD8+ T cells sorted from blood, obtained in a trial of the OX40 agonist ivuxolimab. The chain couples TRBV6-1 to TRBJ2-3, with D possibly matching TRBD1 (8 bases). This CDR3 reads CASSGTGRLAETDTQYF. In DNA, the CDR3 is TGTGCCAGCAGTGGGACAGGGAGGCTAGCGGAGACAGATACGCAGTATTTT.